The clone carrying this T cell receptor (beta chain) was seen repeatedly, ten times or more. Its matching antigen is unknown. Enrolled patients, whose metastatic non-small-cell lung cancer was chemo-refractory, received focal radiation plus CTLA-4 blockade with ipilimumab. Sequenced by immunoSEQ multiplex PCR; TCRdb stores in-frame clones only, minus some. This sample has about 77,000 clones, with under 75% found just once. The data derive from a study of radiotherapy plus CTLA-4 blockade in lung cancer. On the study more broadly: Of all patients, around 19% responded objectively and approximately 29% showed disease control. Study-wide points: The best prediction of response reportedly came from early blood T cell clone dynamics, with interferon-beta. TCR clones from tumors expanded in blood after radiotherapy plus ipilimumab.

The sample in question was peripheral blood, obtained from a patient treated with radiotherapy plus ipilimumab. The origin of this receptor is a human donor with non-small cell lung cancer whose response to radiotherapy plus ipilimumab could not be evaluated.

The CDR3 coding sequence is TGTGCCAGCAGCCCGACAATTTCTAACACCGGGGAGCTGTTTTTT. This gives the protein CASSPTISNTGELFF. The rearrangement links TRBV28 to TRBJ2-2; D gene uncertain. V lost 6 bases to trimming and J lost 2 bases, with 13 bases between them. CDR3 length equals 15 residues. Germline loops: CDR1 MDHEN, CDR2 SYDVKM. Supplemented by reference TRBV28 and TRBJ2-2, the full variable domain reads DVKVTQSSRYLVKRTGEKVFLECVQDMDHENMFWYRQDPGLGLRLIYFSYDVKMKEKGDIPEGYSVSREKKERFSLILESASTNQTSMYLCASSPTISNTGELFFGEGSRLTVL.